The T cell receptor beta chain described here comes from a study of shared clonotypes between healthy human individuals. An even split of each subset's genomic DNA across several immunoSEQ plates was performed. 150 to 250 ng DNA, 30,000 or so T cell genomes, went into each sorted-subset replicate PCR. The data were produced by immunoSEQ multiplex PCR, yet TCRdb's version contains in-frame clones alone and is incomplete. The data show about 530,000 clones, with almost 97% seen just once and less than 0.06% held by the top ten. Germline V gene lookup returns CDR1 MGHRA and CDR2 YSYEKL. The CDR3 loop spans 15 amino acids. After removal of 0 bases from V and 5 bases from J, the junction contained 6 bases not matched to a gene.

The chain carries TRBV4-1 and TRBJ1-2; 7 bases line up with TRBD1. The sample comprised naive CD4+ T cells sorted from blood. Subset described: CD45RA+ positively selected. This sequence originates from a woman aged 30 to 39 in good health. The CDR3 coding sequence is TGCGCCAGCAGCCAAGATGATTCGGGACAGTATGGCTACACCTTC. Protein sequence: CASSQDDSGQYGYTF.